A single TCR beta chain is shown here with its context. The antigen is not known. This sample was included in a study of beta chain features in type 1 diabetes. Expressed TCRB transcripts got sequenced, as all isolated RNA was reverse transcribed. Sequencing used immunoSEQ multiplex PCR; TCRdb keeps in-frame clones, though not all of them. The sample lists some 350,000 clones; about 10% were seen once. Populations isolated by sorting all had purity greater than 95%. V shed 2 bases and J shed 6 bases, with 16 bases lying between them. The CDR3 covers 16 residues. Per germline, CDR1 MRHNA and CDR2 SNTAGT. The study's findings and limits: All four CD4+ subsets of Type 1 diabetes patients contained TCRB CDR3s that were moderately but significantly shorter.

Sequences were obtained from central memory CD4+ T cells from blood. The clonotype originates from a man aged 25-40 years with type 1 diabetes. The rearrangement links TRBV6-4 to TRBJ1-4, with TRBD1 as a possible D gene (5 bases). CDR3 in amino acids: CASSDRQGMVDEKLFF. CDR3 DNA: TGTGCCAGCAGTGACAGGCAGGGAATGGTCGATGAAAAACTGTTTTTT.